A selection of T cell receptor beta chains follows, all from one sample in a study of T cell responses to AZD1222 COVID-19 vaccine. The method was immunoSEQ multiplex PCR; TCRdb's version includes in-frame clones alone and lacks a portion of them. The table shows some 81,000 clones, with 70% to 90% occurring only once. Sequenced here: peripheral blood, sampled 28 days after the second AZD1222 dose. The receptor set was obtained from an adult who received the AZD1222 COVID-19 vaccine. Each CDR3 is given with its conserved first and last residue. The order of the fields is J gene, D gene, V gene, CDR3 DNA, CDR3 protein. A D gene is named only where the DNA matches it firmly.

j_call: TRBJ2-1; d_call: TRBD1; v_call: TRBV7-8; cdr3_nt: TGTGCCAGCAGCCGGACAGGGGATACCGCCTACTACAATGAGCAGTTCTTC; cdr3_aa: CASSRTGDTAYYNEQFF
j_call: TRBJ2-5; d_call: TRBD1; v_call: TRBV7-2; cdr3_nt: TGTGCCAGCAGCCCGGGACAGGGCGAGAAAGAGACCCAGTACTTC; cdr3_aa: CASSPGQGEKETQYF
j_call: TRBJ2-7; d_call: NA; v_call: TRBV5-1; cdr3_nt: TGCGCCAGCAGCTTGACTACAGGAGACTCCTACGAGCAGTACTTC; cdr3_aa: CASSLTTGDSYEQYF
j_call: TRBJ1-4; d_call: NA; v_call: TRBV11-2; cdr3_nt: TGTGCCAGCAGTTTCCAACCGGGACCCTGGAATGAAAAACTGTTTTTT; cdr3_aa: CASSFQPGPWNEKLFF
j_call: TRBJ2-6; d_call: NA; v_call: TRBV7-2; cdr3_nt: TGTGCCAGCAGCACCACAGGGACTGGGGCCAACGTCCTGACTTTC; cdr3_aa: CASSTTGTGANVLTF
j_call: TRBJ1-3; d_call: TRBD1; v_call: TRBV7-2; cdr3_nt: TGTGCCAGCAGCGCCACAGGGGGCGCCTCTGGAAACACCATATATTTT; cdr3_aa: CASSATGGASGNTIYF
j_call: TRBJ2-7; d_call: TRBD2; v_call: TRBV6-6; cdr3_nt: TGTGCCAGCAGTGAGCGGGACCTGTCCTACGAGCAGTACTTC; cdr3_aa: CASSERDLSYEQYF
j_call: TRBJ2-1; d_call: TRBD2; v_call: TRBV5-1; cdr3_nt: TGCGCCAGCAGCTTAAGCGGGAGCTCCTACAATGAGCAGTTCTTC; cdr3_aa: CASSLSGSSYNEQFF
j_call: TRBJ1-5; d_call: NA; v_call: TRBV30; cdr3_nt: TGTGCCTGGAGTGGTACACCCAATCAGCCCCAGCATTTT; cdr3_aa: CAWSGTPNQPQHF
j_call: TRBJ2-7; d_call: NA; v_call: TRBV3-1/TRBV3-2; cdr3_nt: TGTGCCAGCAGCCAAGATTTGGCGGTCTACGAGCAGTACTTC; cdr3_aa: CASSQDLAVYEQYF